This paragraph reports one T cell receptor (beta chain). Antigen specificity is unknown. The sample is drawn from a study of cytomegalovirus exposure and HLA in healthy donors. General study results and limits: Most of the TCR beta V segments (in an earlier analysis) were productive either about 87% or about 30% of the time.

CDR1 and CDR2 from the germline V gene are SGHRS and YFSETQ. CDR3 length: 13 amino acids. V was clipped by 4 bases and J by 0 bases, with 8 bases between them. Primers for the PCR totalled 60 Vbeta and 13 Jbeta. Repertoires were generated with immunoSEQ multiplex PCR, while TCRdb's copy carries only in-frame clones and drops some. The table records some 170,000 clones, roughly four fifths of them present only once. This TCR was recovered from a woman between 35 and 50 years old in good health and CMV-seronegative. The sample consisted of PBMCs. This chain uses TRBV5-1 with TRBJ2-7, with D hard to call. The CDR3 bases are TGCGCCAGCAGCCCAGGAAACTCCTACGAGCAGTACTTC. Amino acid sequence: CASSPGNSYEQYF.